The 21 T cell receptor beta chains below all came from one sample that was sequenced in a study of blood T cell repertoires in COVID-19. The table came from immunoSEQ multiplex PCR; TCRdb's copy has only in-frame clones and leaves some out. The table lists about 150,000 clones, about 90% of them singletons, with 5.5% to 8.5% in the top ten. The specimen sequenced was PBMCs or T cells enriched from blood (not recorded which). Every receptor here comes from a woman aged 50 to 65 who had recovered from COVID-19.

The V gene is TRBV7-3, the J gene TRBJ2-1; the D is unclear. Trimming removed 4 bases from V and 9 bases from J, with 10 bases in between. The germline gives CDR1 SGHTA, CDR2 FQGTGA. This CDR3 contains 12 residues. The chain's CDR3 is CASSSRASEQFF. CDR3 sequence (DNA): TGTGCCAGCAGCTCGAGAGCGTCTGAGCAGTTCTTC.

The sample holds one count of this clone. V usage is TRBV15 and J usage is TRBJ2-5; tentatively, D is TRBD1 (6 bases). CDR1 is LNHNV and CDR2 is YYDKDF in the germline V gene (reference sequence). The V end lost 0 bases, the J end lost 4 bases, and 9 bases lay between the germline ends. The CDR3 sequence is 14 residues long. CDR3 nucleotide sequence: TGTGCCACCAGCAGAGATCGAGGGGGAGAGACCCAGTACTTC. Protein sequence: CATSRDRGGETQYF.

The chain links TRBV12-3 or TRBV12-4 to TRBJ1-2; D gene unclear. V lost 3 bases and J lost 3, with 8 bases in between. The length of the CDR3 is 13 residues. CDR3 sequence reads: CASSFRLYYGYTF. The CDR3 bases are TGTGCCAGCAGTTTCCGTCTGTACTATGGCTACACCTTC.

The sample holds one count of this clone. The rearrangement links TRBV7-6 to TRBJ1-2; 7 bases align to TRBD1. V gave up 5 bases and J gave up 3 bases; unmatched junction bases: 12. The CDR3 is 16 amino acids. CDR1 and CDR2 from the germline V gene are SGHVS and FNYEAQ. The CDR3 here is CASSPNPRDRYYGYTF. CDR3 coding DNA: TGTGCCAGCAGCCCTAACCCCCGGGACAGATACTATGGCTACACCTTC.

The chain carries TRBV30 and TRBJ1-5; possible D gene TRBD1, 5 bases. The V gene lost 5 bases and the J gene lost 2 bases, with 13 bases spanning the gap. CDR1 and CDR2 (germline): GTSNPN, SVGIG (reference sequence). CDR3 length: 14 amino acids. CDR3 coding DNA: TGTGCCTGGGGGGCGGGGAATGGCAATCAGCCCCAGCATTTT. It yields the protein CAWGAGNGNQPQHF.

The CDR3 coding sequence is TGTGCCAGCAGCGAATCTAGCGGTCCTACCTACAATGAGCAGTTCTTC. It codes for CASSESSGPTYNEQFF. V and J are TRBV11-2 and TRBJ2-1, with 7 nucleotides matching TRBD2. This CDR3 has 16 amino acids. V was pared by 5 bases and J by 2 bases, with 9 bases of the junction left unmatched. CDR1 SGHAT and CDR2 FQNNGV come from the germline V gene. Drawing the rest from reference TRBV11-2 and TRBJ2-1, the complete variable domain is EAGVAQSPRYKIIEKRQSVAFWCNPISGHATLYWYQQILGQGPKLLIQFQNNGVVDDSQLPKDRFSAERLKGVDSTLKIQPAKLEDSAVYLCASSESSGPTYNEQFFGPGTRLTVL.

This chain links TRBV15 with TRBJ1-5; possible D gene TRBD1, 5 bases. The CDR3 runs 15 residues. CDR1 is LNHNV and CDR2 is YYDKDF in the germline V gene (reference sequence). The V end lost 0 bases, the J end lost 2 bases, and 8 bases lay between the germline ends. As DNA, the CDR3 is TGTGCCACCAGCAGAGACGGCAGGGGCAATCAGCCCCAGCATTTT. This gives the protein CATSRDGRGNQPQHF.

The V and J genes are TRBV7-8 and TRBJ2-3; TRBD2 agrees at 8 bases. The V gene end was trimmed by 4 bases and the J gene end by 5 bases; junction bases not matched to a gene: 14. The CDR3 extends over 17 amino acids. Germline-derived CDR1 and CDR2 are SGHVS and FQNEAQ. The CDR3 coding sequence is TGTGCCAGCAGCTCACTATCGGGCGGGGGGCACGGAGATACGCAGTATTTT. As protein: CASSSLSGGGHGDTQYF.

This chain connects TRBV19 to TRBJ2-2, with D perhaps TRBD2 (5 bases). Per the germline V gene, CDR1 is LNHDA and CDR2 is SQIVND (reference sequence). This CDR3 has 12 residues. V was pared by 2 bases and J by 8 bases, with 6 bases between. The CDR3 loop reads CASSIREGELFF. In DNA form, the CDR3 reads TGTGCCAGTAGTATAAGGGAGGGGGAGCTGTTTTTT.

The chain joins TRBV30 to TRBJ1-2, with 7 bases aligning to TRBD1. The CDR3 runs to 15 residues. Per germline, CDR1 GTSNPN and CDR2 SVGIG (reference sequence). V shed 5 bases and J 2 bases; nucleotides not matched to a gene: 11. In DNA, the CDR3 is TGTGCCTGGGGTGGAGGGGGCCCGATGAACTATGGCTACACCTTC. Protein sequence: CAWGGGGPMNYGYTF.

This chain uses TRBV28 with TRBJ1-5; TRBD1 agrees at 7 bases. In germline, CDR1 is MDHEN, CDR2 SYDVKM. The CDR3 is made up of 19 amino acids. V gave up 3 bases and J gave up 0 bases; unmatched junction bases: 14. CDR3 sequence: CASSFGDSSFVYSNQPQHF. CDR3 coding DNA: TGTGCCAGCAGTTTCGGGGACAGCTCATTCGTTTATAGCAATCAGCCCCAGCATTTT.

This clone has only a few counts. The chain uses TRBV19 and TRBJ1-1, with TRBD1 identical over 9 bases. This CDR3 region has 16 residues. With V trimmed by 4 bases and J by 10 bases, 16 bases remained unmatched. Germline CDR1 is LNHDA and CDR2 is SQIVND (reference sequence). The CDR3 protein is CASSTKTTGTGRVAFF. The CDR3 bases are TGTGCCAGTAGTACTAAAACCACCGGGACAGGGCGAGTAGCTTTCTTT.

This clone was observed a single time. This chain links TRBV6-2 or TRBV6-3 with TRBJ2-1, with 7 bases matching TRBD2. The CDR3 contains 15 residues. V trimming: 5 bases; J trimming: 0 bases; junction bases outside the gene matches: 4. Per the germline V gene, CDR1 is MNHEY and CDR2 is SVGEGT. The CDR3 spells CASSERDSSYNEQFF. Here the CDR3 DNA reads TGTGCCAGCAGTGAGCGGGATAGCTCCTACAATGAGCAGTTCTTC.

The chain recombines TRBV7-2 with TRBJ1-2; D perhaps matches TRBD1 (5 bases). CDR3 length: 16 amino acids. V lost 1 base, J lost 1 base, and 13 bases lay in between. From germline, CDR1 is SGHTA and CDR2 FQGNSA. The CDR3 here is CASSLGPGQGNYGYTF. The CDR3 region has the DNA TGTGCCAGCAGCTTAGGGCCAGGCCAGGGTAACTATGGCTACACCTTC.

The CDR3 loop is CASSLPGLAGASTYNEQFF. The CDR3 DNA reads TGTGCCAGTAGTCTACCGGGACTAGCGGGAGCGAGCACCTACAATGAGCAGTTCTTC. The rearrangement links TRBV19 to TRBJ2-1; the match to TRBD2 covers 14 bases. The CDR3 spans 19 residues. Germline assignment: CDR1 LNHDA and CDR2 SQIVND (reference sequence). J gave up 2 bases and V 5 bases, and 11 bases lay outside the gene matches.

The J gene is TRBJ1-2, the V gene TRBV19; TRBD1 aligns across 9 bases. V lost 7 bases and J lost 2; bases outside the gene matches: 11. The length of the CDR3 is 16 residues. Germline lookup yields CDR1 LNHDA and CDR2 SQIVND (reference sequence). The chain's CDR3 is CASNPGAGTGNYGYTF. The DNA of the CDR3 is TGTGCCAGTAATCCCGGAGCCGGGACAGGGAACTATGGCTACACCTTC.

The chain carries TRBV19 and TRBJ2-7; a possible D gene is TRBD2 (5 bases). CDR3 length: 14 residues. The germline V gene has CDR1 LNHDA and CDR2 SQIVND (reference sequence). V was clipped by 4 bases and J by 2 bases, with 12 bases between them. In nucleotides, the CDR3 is TGTGCCAGTAGTACCCTAGCCGGAGCCTACGAGCAGTACTTC. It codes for CASSTLAGAYEQYF.

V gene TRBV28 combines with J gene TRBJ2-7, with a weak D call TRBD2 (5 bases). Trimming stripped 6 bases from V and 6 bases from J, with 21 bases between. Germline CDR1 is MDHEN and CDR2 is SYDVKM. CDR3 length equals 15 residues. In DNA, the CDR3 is TGTGCCAGCAGCCCCTACAGCGGCCAGGATTTCGAGCAGTACTTC. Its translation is CASSPYSGQDFEQYF. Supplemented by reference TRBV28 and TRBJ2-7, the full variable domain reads DVKVTQSSRYLVKRTGEKVFLECVQDMDHENMFWYRQDPGLGLRLIYFSYDVKMKEKGDIPEGYSVSREKKERFSLILESASTNQTSMYLCASSPYSGQDFEQYFGPGTRLTVT.

The CDR3 DNA sequence: TGTGCCAGCAGCTTAGGCGGGAGTAAAACAGATACGCAGTATTTT. This codes for CASSLGGSKTDTQYF. This rearrangement joins TRBV7-2 to TRBJ2-3; the match to TRBD2 covers 7 bases. V lost 1 base, J lost 3 bases, and 4 bases stayed unmatched. The CDR3 length is 15 residues. Germline V gives CDR1 SGHTA, CDR2 FQGNSA.

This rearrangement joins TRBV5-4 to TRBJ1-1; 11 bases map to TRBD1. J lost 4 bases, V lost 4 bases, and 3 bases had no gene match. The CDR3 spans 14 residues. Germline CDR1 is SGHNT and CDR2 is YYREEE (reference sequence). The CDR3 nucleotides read TGTGCCAGCAGCCGGACAGGGGGCGTCACTGAAGCTTTCTTT. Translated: CASSRTGGVTEAFF.

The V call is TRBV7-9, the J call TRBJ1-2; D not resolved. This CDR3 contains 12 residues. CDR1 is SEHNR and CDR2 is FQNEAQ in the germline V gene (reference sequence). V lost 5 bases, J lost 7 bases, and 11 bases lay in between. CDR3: CASSPPLVGYTF. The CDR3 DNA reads TGTGCCAGCAGCCCGCCCCTAGTTGGCTACACCTTC.